This T cell receptor (beta chain) appears in the sequencing data of a study of patients and donors after allogeneic stem cell transplantation. Each CDR3 protein is one row after TCRdb ran MiXCR on the RT-PCR reads. Among fewer than 500,000 distinct CDR3 sequences listed, roughly 16% were seen once. The sample was blood, either unsorted or a sorted T cell fraction (not recorded which). The sequence was obtained from a human donor who was either an allogeneic HSCT recipient or a stem cell or donor lymphocyte infusion donor (not recorded which). It is not recorded whose cells these are; they may come from a transplant donor.

This CDR3 reads CASSPEGYEQYF. CDR3 in DNA: TGTGCCAGCTCACCGGAGGGCTACGAGCAGTACTTC. The genes are TRBV18 and TRBJ2-7; D is perhaps TRBD2 (6 bases). The V end lost 3 bases, the J end lost 3 bases, and 6 bases lay between the germline ends. Germline V gene lookup returns CDR1 KGHSH and CDR2 LQKENI. The CDR3 totals 12 residues.